This T cell receptor (beta chain) was documented in a study of T cell responses to AZD1222 COVID-19 vaccine. This clone was detected only a few times. Germline lookup yields CDR1 SGHDT and CDR2 YYEEEE. CDR3 size: 13 residues. The V and J ends lost 0 bases and 1 base respectively, with 5 bases between them. Data came from immunoSEQ multiplex PCR; TCRdb stores just in-frame clones and leaves some out. The sample includes roughly 44,000 clones, 75% to 85% of them seen just once. The J gene is TRBJ2-7, the V gene TRBV5-6, with D hard to call. The receptor was derived from an adult in good health. The sequencing here drew on peripheral blood, taken on day 0 of AZD1222 vaccination. In nucleotides, the CDR3 is TGTGCCAGCAGCTTGGGGCAATCCTACGAGCAGTACTTC. It codes for CASSLGQSYEQYF.